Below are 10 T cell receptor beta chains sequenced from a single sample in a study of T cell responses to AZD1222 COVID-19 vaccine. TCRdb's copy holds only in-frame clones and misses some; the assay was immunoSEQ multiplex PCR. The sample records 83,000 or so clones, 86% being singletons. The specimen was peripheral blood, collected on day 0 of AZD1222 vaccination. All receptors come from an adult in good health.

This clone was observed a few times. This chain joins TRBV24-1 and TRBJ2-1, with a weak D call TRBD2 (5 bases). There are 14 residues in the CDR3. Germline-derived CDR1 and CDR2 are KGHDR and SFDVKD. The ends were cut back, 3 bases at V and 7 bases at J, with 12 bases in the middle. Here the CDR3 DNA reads TGTGCCACCAGTGATCTCCGGGAAATTAATGAGCAGTTCTTC. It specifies CATSDLREINEQFF.

The CDR3 is CASSLSVGELFF. The CDR3 nucleotides read TGTGCCAGCAGCTTATCGGTCGGGGAGCTGTTTTTT. The gene calls are TRBV7-9 and TRBJ2-2; D uncertain. This CDR3 region has 12 residues. V was pared by 2 bases and J by 7 bases, with 5 bases between. Germline V lookup: CDR1 SEHNR, CDR2 FQNEAQ (reference sequence).

The CDR3 reads CSVGDSYNEQFF. In nucleotides, the CDR3 is TGCAGCGTAGGGGACAGCTACAATGAGCAGTTCTTC. The rearrangement uses TRBV29-1 and TRBJ2-1; 7 bases agree with TRBD1. This CDR3 region has 12 residues. Trimming at V came to 6 bases and at J to 3 bases, leaving 2 bases not matched to a gene. Germline lookup yields CDR1 SQVTM and CDR2 ANQGSEA.

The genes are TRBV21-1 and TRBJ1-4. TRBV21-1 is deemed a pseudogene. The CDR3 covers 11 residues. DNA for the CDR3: TGTGCCAGCAGCAAAGTGGAAAAACTGTTTTTT. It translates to CASSKVEKLFF.

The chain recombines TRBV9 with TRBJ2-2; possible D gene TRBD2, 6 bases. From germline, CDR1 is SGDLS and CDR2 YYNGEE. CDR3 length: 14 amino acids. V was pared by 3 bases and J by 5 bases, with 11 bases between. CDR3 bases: TGTGCCAGCAGCGCCGGGACTTGGACCGGGGAGCTGTTTTTT. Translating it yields CASSAGTWTGELFF.

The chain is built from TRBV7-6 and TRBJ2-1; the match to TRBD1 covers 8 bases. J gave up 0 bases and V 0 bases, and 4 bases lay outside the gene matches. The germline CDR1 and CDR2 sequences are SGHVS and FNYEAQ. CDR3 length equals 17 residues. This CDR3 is CASSLARTGSSYNEQFF. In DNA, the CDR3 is TGTGCCAGCAGCTTAGCAAGGACAGGGAGCTCCTACAATGAGCAGTTCTTC.

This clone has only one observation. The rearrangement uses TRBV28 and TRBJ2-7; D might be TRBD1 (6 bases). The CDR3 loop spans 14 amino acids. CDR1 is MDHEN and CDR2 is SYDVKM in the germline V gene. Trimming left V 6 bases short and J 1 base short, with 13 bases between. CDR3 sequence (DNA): TGTGCCAGCAGCCTACCGGGACAATCCTACGAGCAGTACTTC. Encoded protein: CASSLPGQSYEQYF.

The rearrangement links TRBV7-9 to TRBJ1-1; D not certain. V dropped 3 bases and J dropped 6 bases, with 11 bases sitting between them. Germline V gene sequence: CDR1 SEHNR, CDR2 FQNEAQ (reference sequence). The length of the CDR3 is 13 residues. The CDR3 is CASSFVGGPEAFF. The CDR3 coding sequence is TGTGCCAGCAGCTTCGTCGGAGGTCCTGAAGCTTTCTTT.

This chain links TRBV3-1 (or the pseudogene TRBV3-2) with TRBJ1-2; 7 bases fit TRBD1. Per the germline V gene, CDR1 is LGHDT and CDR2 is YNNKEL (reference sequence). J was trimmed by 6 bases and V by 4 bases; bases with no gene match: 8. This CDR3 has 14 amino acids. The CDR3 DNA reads TGTGCCAGCAGCCGTAATCAGGGGGTGAATGGCTACACCTTC. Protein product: CASSRNQGVNGYTF.

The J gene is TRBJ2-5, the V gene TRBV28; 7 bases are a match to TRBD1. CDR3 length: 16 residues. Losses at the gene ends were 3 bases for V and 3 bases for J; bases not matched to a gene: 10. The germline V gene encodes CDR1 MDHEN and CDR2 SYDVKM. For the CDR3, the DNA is TGTGCCAGCAGTTTTCTATACAGGGGCGAAAAAGAGACCCAGTACTTC. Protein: CASSFLYRGEKETQYF.